The 13 T cell receptor beta chains presented below share a single source sample, sequenced in a study of blood T cell repertoires in COVID-19. Repertoires were generated with immunoSEQ multiplex PCR, while TCRdb's copy carries only in-frame clones and drops some. The data show more than 150,000 clones, 80% to 90% seen once. Sequencing was carried out using peripheral blood. Source of these receptors: a man in his forties or fifties with active or convalescent COVID-19.

V and J are TRBV5-8 and TRBJ1-5, with a possible D match to TRBD1 (5 bases). This CDR3 spans 15 amino acids. Germline loops: CDR1 SGHTS, CDR2 YDEGEE. Trimming left V 2 bases short and J 2 bases short, with 11 bases between. The CDR3 loop reads CASSLGASGNQPQHF. CDR3 DNA: TGTGCCAGCAGCTTAGGGGCCTCTGGCAATCAGCCCCAGCATTTT.

DNA for the CDR3: TGTGCCAGCAGTGATGGGGACAGCCGCAATCAGCCCCAGCATTTT. Protein product: CASSDGDSRNQPQHF. The rearrangement joins TRBV6-1 to TRBJ1-5; 7 bases agree with TRBD1. This CDR3 contains 15 residues. J gave up 2 bases and V 3 bases, and 4 bases lay outside the gene matches. CDR1 MNHNS and CDR2 SASEGT come from the germline V gene.

The V call is TRBV9, the J call TRBJ2-3; tentative D call: TRBD1 (5 bases). CDR3 length: 15 residues. Trimming removed 4 bases at V and 1 base at J, with 13 bases between. CDR1 is SGDLS, CDR2 YYNGEE, per germline. Here the CDR3 DNA reads TGTGCCAGCAGCTCAAGGGGCGCTGGCACAGATACGCAGTATTTT. This gives the protein CASSSRGAGTDTQYF.

V and J are TRBV4-3 and TRBJ2-1, with 9 bases fitting TRBD2. CDR1 is LGHNA and CDR2 is YSLEER in the germline V gene. The CDR3 contains 16 residues. Germline trimming cut 4 bases from V and 2 bases from J; bases unmatched to any gene: 6. For the CDR3, the DNA is TGCGCCAGCAGCCTAGACAGCGGGGGGCCCTACAATGAGCAGTTCTTC. Its translation is CASSLDSGGPYNEQFF.

This clone has only one observation. The chain has TRBV11-2 and TRBJ2-1, with 10 bases aligning to TRBD1. V dropped 3 bases and J dropped 5; count of bases not matched to a gene: 10. Germline assignment: CDR1 SGHAT and CDR2 FQNNGV. The CDR3 spans 17 residues. This CDR3 is CASSFGRTGQGNNEQFF. The DNA of the CDR3 is TGTGCCAGCAGCTTCGGTCGTACGGGACAGGGGAACAATGAGCAGTTCTTC.

The J gene is TRBJ2-7, the V gene TRBV7-9; weak D call: TRBD1 (7 bases). Germline CDR1 reads SEHNR; CDR2 reads FQNEAQ (reference sequence). Trimming removed 1 base from V and 1 base from J, with 11 bases in between. The CDR3 spans 15 residues. Here the CDR3 reads CASSLDPGGSYEQYF. The CDR3 nucleotides are TGTGCCAGCAGCTTAGACCCAGGGGGGTCCTACGAGCAGTACTTC.

The chain couples TRBV9 to TRBJ1-1; a weak D match, TRBD1 (5 bases). Trimming took off 0 bases at V and 6 bases at J, with 9 bases between the two ends. The CDR3 length is 13 residues. CDR1 SGDLS and CDR2 YYNGEE come from the germline V gene. CDR3 sequence reads: CASSVVRGAEAFF. The CDR3 region has the DNA TGTGCCAGCAGCGTAGTTCGGGGGGCTGAAGCTTTCTTT. The full variable domain, its missing parts supplied by reference TRBV9 and TRBJ1-1, is DSGVTQTPKHLITATGQRVTLRCSPRSGDLSVYWYQQSLDQGLQFLIQYYNGEERAKGNILERFSAQQFPDLHSELNLSSLELGDSALYFCASSVVRGAEAFFGQGTRLTVV.

The V and J genes are TRBV5-4 and TRBJ1-1; no definite D call. This CDR3 has 15 amino acids. V was shortened by 0 bases and J by 1 base, with 10 bases between the two germline ends. From germline, CDR1 is SGHNT and CDR2 YYREEE (reference sequence). The CDR3 bases are TGTGCCAGCAGCTTGGTGCCAGAACCGAACACTGAAGCTTTCTTT. Protein product: CASSLVPEPNTEAFF.

The rearrangement joins TRBV4-3 to TRBJ2-1; TRBD2 is a possible D gene (5 bases). The CDR3 consists of 15 residues. V lost 0 bases and J lost 6, with 12 bases in between. The germline CDR1 and CDR2 sequences are LGHNA and YSLEER. The CDR3: CASSQDPGIINEQFF. As DNA, the CDR3 is TGCGCCAGCAGCCAAGACCCCGGGATAATCAATGAGCAGTTCTTC.

The sample holds one count of this clone. J is TRBJ1-4 and V is TRBV4-2; a weak D match, TRBD1 (5 bases). The germline gives CDR1 LGHNA, CDR2 YNFKEQ. The CDR3 runs 15 residues. The germline V and J ends were trimmed by 0 bases and 8 bases, with 13 bases remaining between them. As DNA, the CDR3 is TGTGCCAGCAGCCAAGAGATGGGCAGGGTGGAAAAACTGTTTTTT. This translates into CASSQEMGRVEKLFF.

This rearrangement joins TRBV7-9 to TRBJ1-1; possibly TRBD1 for D (5 bases). The V end was cut by 5 bases, the J end by 1 base, with 14 bases between. CDR1 and CDR2 (germline): SEHNR, FQNEAQ (reference sequence). This CDR3 region has 15 residues. DNA of the CDR3: TGTGCCAGCAGCCCCCGACAGCAGGGGAACACTGAAGCTTTCTTT. Translating it yields CASSPRQQGNTEAFF. The variable domain in full, with the rest retrieved from reference TRBV7-9 and TRBJ1-1, is DTGVSQNPRHKITKRGQNVTFRCDPISEHNRLYWYRQTLGQGPEFLTYFQNEAQLEKSRLLSDRFSAERPKGSFSTLEIQRTEQGDSAMYLCASSPRQQGNTEAFFGQGTRLTVV.

This rearrangement joins TRBV11-2 to TRBJ2-3, with TRBD1 matching 11 bases. The CDR3 extends over 19 amino acids. Losses at the gene ends were 2 bases for V and 3 bases for J; bases not matched to a gene: 13. The germline V gene encodes CDR1 SGHAT and CDR2 FQNNGV. CDR3 DNA sequence: TGTGCCAGCAGCTTAAGGGGCAGCGGACAGGGGGCGAGAACAGATACGCAGTATTTT. It is translated as CASSLRGSGQGARTDTQYF.

The gene calls are TRBV4-3 and TRBJ2-7; no clear D gene. Germline lookup yields CDR1 LGHNA and CDR2 YSLEER. This CDR3 region has 16 residues. V was shortened by 0 bases and J by 1 base, with 13 bases between the two germline ends. The CDR3 here is CASSQDWPGTSYEQYF. DNA of the CDR3: TGCGCCAGCAGCCAAGATTGGCCAGGTACTTCCTACGAGCAGTACTTC.